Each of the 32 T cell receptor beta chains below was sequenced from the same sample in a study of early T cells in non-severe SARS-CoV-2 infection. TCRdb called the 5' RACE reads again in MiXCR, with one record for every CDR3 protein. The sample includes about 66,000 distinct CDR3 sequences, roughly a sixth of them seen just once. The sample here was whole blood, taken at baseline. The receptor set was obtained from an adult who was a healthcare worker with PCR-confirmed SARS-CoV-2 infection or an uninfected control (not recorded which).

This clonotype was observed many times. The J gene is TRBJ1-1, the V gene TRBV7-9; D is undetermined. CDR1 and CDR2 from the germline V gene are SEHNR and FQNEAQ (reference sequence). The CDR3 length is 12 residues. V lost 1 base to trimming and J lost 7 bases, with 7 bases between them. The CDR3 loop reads CASSLDVREAFF. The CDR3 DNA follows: TGTGCCAGCAGCTTAGACGTCCGTGAAGCTTTCTTT.

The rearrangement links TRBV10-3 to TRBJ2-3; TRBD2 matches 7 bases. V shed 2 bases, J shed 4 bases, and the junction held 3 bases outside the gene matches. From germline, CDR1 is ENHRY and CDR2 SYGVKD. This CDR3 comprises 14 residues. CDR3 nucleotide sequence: TGTGCCATCAGTGAGGGCGGGAGTGCAGATACGCAGTATTTT. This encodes CAISEGGSADTQYF.

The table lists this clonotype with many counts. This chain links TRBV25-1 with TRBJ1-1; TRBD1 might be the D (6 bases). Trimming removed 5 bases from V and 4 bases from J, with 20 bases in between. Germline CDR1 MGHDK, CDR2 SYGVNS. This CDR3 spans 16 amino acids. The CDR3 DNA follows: TGTGCCAGCAGTTTGTTCTCCAGGGGAGTCGGCACTGAAGCTTTCTTT. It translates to CASSLFSRGVGTEAFF.

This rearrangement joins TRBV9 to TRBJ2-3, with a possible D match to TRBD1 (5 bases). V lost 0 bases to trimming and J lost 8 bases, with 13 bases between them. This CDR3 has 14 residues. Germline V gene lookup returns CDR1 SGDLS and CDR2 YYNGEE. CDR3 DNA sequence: TGTGCCAGCAGCGTAGAGGACAACCGTGGTACGCAGTATTTT. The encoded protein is CASSVEDNRGTQYF.

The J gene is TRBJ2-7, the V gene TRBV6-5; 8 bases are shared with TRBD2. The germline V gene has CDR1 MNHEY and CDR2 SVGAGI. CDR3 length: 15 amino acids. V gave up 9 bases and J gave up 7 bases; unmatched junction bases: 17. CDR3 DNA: TGTGCCAGTCGGCCCCAGCGGGGGCCCGTCGTAGAGCAGTACTTC. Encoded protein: CASRPQRGPVVEQYF.

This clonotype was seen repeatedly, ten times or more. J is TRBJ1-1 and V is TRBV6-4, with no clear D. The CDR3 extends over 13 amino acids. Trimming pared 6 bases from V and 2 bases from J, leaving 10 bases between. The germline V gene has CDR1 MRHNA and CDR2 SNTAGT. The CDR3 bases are TGTGCCAGCAGGGAGACGGCTAACACTGAAGCTTTCTTT. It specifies CASRETANTEAFF.

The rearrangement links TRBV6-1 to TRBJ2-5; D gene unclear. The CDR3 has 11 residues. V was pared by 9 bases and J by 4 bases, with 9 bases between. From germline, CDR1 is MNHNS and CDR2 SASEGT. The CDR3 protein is CASRIAETQYF. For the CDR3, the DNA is TGTGCCAGTAGGATTGCAGAGACCCAGTACTTC.

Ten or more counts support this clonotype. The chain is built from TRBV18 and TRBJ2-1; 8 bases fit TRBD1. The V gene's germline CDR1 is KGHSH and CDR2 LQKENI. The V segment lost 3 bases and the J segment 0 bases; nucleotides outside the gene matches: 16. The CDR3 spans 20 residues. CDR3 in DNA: TGTGCCAGCTCACCTACACCCGGGACAGGTGGAGGTAGCTCCTACAATGAGCAGTTCTTC. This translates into CASSPTPGTGGGSSYNEQFF.

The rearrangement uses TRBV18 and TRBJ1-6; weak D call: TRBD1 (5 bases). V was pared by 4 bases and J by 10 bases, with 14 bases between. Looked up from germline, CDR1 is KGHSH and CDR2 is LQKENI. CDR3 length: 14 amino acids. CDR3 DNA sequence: TGTGCCAGCTCACGGGGGACGCAAGAGTCACCCCTCCACTTT. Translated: CASSRGTQESPLHF.

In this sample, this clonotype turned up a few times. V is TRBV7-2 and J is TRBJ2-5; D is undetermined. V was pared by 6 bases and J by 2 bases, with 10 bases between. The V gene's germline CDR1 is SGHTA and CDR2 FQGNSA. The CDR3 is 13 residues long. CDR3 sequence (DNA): TGTGCCAGCAGTTCGGATTGGCAAGAGACCCAGTACTTC. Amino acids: CASSSDWQETQYF.

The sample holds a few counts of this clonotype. The CDR3 protein is CAIIDRSLNRRYEQYF. The CDR3 nucleotides are TGTGCCATCATCGACAGGTCACTAAACCGTAGGTACGAGCAGTACTTC. The V gene is TRBV10-3, the J gene TRBJ2-7, with D possibly being TRBD1 (6 bases). The CDR3 covers 16 residues. Germline lookup yields CDR1 ENHRY and CDR2 SYGVKD. V was clipped by 7 bases and J by 4 bases, with 23 bases between them.

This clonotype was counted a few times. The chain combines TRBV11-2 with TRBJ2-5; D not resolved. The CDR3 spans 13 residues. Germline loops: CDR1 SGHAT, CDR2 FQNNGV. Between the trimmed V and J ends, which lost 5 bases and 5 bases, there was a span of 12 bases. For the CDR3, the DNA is TGTGCCAGCAGCATGGGTCATGGGGAGACCCAGTACTTC. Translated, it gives CASSMGHGETQYF.

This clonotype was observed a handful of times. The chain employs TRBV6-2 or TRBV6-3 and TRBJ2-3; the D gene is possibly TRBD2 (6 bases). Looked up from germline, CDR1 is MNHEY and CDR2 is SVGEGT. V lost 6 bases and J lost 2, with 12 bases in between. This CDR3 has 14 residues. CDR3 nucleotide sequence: TGTGCCAGCAGGACGGGACTTTCCACAGATACGCAGTATTTT. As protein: CASRTGLSTDTQYF.

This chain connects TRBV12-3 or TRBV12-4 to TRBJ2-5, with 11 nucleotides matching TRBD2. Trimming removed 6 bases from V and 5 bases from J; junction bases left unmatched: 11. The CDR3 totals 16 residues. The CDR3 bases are TGTGCCAGCAGCTATGGTAGCGGGAGGGCCGGGGAGACCCAGTACTTC. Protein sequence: CASSYGSGRAGETQYF.

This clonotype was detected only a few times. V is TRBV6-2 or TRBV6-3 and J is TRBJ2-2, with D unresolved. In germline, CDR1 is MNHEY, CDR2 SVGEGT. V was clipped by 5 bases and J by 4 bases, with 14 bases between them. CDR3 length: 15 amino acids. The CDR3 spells CASSRAVVSTGELFF. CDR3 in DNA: TGTGCCAGCAGTCGGGCAGTGGTCTCCACCGGGGAGCTGTTTTTT.

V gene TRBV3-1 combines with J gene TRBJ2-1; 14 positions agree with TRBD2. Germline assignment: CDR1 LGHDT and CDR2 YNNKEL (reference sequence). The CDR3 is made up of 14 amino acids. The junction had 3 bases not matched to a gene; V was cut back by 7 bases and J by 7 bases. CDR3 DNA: TGTGCCAGCACCGGGACTAGCGGGAGAAATGAGCAGTTCTTC. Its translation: CASTGTSGRNEQFF.

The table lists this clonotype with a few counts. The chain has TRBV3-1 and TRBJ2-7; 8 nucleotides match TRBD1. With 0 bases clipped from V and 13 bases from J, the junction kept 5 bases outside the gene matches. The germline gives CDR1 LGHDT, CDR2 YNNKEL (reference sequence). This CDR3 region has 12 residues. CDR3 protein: CASSQEGGQGYF. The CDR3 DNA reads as TGTGCCAGCAGCCAAGAGGGCGGACAGGGTTACTTC.

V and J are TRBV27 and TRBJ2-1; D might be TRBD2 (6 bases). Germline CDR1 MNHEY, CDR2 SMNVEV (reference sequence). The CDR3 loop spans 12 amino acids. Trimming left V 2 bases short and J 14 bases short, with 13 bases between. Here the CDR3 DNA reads TGTGCCAGCAGTTTAGTAGGCGGGATAGAGTTCTTC. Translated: CASSLVGGIEFF.

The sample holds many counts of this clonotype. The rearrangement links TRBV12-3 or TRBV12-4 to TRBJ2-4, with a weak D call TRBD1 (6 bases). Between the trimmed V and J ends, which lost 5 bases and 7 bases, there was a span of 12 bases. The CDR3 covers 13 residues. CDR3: CASSRSGQNIQYF. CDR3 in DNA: TGTGCCAGCAGTCGAAGCGGACAGAACATTCAGTACTTC.

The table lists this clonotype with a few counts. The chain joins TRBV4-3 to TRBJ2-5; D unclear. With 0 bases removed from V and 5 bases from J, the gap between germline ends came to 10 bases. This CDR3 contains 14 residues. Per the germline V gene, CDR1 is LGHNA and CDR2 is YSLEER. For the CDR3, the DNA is TGCGCCAGCAGCCAAGACGTTAGCACTGAGACCCAGTACTTC. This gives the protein CASSQDVSTETQYF.

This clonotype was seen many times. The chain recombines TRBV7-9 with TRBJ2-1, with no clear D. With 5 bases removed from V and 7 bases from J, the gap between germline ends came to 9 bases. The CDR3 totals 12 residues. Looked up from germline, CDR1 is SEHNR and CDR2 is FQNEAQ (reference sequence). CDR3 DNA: TGTGCCAGCAGCCCCGGCGATAATGAGCAGTTCTTC. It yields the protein CASSPGDNEQFF.

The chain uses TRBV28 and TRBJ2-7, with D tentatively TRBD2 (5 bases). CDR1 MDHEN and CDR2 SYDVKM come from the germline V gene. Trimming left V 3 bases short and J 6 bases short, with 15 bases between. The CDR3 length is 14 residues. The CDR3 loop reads CASSFTVVGGEQYF. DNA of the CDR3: TGTGCCAGCAGTTTTACCGTCGTAGGAGGCGAGCAGTACTTC.

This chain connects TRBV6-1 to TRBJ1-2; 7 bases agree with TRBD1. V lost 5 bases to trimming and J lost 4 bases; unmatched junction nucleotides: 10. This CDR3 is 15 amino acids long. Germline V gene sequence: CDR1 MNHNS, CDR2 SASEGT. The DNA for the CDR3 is TGTGCCAGCAGTCGACAGGGAAATTTTGGCTATGGCTACACCTTC. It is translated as CASSRQGNFGYGYTF.

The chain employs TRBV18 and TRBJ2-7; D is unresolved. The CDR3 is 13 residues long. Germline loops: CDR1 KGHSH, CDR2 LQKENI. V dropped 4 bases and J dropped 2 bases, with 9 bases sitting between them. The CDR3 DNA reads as TGTGCCAGCTCACTTGGAGACACCTACGAGCAGTACTTC. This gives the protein CASSLGDTYEQYF.

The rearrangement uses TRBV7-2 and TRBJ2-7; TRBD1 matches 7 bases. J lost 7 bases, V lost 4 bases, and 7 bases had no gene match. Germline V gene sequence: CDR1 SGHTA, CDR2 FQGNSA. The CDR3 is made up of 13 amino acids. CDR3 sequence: CASSSTGLHEQYF. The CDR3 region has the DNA TGTGCCAGCAGCTCGACAGGGCTCCATGAGCAGTACTTC.

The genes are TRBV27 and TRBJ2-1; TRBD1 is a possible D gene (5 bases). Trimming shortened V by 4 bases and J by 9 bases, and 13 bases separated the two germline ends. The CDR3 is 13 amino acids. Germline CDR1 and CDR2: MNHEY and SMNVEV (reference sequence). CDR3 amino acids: CASSSPWQGEQFF. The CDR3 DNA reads TGTGCCAGCAGTTCCCCTTGGCAGGGTGAGCAGTTCTTC.

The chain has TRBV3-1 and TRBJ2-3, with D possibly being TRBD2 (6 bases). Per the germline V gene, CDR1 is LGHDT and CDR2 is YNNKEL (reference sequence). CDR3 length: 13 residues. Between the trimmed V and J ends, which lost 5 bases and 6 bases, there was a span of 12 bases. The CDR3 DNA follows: TGTGCCAGCAGCACCGGGGGAATGGATACGCAGTATTTT. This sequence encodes CASSTGGMDTQYF.

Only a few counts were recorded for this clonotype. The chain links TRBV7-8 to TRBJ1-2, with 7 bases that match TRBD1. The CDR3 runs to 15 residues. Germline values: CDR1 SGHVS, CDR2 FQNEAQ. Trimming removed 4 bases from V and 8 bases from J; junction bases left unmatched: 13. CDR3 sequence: CASSSSFRGEGGYTF. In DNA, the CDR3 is TGTGCCAGCAGCTCCTCTTTCAGGGGGGAGGGCGGCTACACCTTC.

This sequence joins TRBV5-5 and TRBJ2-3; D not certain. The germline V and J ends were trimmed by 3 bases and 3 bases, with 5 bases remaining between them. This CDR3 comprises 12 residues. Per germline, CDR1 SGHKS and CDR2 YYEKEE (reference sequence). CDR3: CASSWRTDTQYF. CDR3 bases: TGTGCCAGCAGCTGGCGGACAGATACGCAGTATTTT.

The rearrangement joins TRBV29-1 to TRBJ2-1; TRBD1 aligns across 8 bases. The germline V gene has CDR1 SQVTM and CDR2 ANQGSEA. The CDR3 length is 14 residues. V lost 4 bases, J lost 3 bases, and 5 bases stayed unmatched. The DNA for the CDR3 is TGCAGCGTTGCCTCCGGGACAGGCTACAATGAGCAGTTCTTC. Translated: CSVASGTGYNEQFF.

The DNA for the CDR3 is TGTGCCAGCAGTGATAACCAGGCAACTAATGAAAAACTGTTTTTT. Translation gives CASSDNQATNEKLFF. The chain carries TRBV2 and TRBJ1-4; D gene unclear. CDR1 and CDR2 (germline): SNHLY, FYNNEI. This CDR3 contains 15 residues. Trimming removed 3 bases at V and 0 bases at J, with 8 bases between.

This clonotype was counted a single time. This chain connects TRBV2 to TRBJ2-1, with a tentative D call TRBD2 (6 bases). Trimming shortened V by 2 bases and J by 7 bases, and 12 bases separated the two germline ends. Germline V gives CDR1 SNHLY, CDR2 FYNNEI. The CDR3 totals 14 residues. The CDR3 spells CASSETSILNEQFF. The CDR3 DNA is TGTGCCAGCAGTGAAACTAGCATCCTAAATGAGCAGTTCTTC.